This TCR beta chain appears in the sequencing data of a study of graft-versus-host responses after intestinal transplantation. Findings and caveats of the study: The authors found GvH clones in recipient marrow, some appearing first in ileum or blood. Levels of circulating GvH clones at their peak were associated with early post-transplant HvG declines. Clonal ratios of graft-versus-host to host-versus-graft in allografts were high for patients exhibiting graft-donor T cell macrochimerism.

Germline V gives CDR1 MNHEY, CDR2 SMNVEV (reference sequence). The CDR3 consists of 13 residues. Trimming stripped 5 bases from V and 3 bases from J, with 9 bases between. Remarks on this clone: Antigen specificity is unknown.

Assay: immunoSEQ multiplex PCR; the TCRdb copy retains only in-frame clones and omits some. The sample lists 85,000 to 100,000 clones, roughly 90% occurring once. The material was unstimulated CD8+ T cells sorted from spleen or lymph node cells, obtained before transplant. V and J are TRBV27 and TRBJ2-3; D is perhaps TRBD2 (5 bases). The source is a human donor who was the organ donor for an intestinal transplant. The CDR3 DNA sequence: TGTGCCAGCAGTCTACCGGGAACAGATACGCAGTATTTT. Its translation: CASSLPGTDTQYF.